This entry features one T cell receptor beta chain sequence. The sample originates from a study of blood T cell repertoires in COVID-19. Study context: There were acute and convalescent COVID-19 samples, and they came from the United States, Italy and Spain. In each case, the material was cDNA or gDNA derived from T cells, B-cell-depleted T cells, or PBMCs.

In the authors' methods: Reference gene primer amplification yielded estimated nucleated cell counts. The table came from immunoSEQ multiplex PCR; TCRdb's copy has only in-frame clones and leaves some out. Clone size and the V and J calls come from that table; the DNA yielded D and trimming. The sample holds a few hundred thousand clones, around 87% seen once. The ends lost 2 bases at V and 0 bases at J; junction bases unmatched: 2. The V gene's germline CDR1 is SGDLS and CDR2 YYNGEE. The CDR3 has 15 amino acids. J is TRBJ1-3 and V is TRBV9; TRBD1 matches 7 bases. This TCR was recovered from an older woman with active or convalescent COVID-19. Sequenced sample: peripheral blood. The CDR3 region is CASSVGTVSGNTIYF. The CDR3 DNA reads TGTGCCAGCAGCGTTGGGACAGTCTCTGGAAACACCATATATTTT.